Following are 5 T cell receptor beta chains from one sample sequenced in a study of blood T cell repertoires in COVID-19. This table comes from immunoSEQ multiplex PCR, and its TCRdb copy is limited to in-frame clones, with some not included. The repertoire holds about 140,000 clones, with approximately 86% as singletons. Source material: peripheral blood. Every receptor here comes from a woman aged 60-75 years with acute or convalescent COVID-19.

V and J are TRBV7-9 and TRBJ2-7; D remains unclear. The CDR3 has 11 amino acids. The V gene's germline CDR1 is SEHNR and CDR2 FQNEAQ (reference sequence). V was pared by 5 bases and J by 7 bases, with 9 bases between. CDR3: CASSKSYEQYF. In nucleotides, the CDR3 is TGTGCCAGCAGCAAATCGTATGAGCAGTACTTC.

The CDR3 here is CASSGSSHHQPQHF. CDR3 coding DNA: TGCGCCAGCAGTGGGTCCAGTCACCATCAGCCCCAGCATTTT. The chain carries TRBV10-1 and TRBJ1-5; D is undetermined. CDR3 length equals 14 residues. Germline CDR1 and CDR2: WNHNN and SYGVQD (reference sequence). V was cut by 4 bases and J by 5 bases, with 12 bases left in between.

The chain couples TRBV6-5 to TRBJ1-1; a weak D match, TRBD1 (6 bases). CDR1 is MNHEY, CDR2 SVGAGI, per germline. This CDR3 has 12 amino acids. The V end lost 5 bases, the J end lost 7 bases, and 11 bases lay between the germline ends. In nucleotides, the CDR3 is TGTGCCAGCAGTAGGGGGACGGATGAAGCTTTCTTT. The encoded protein is CASSRGTDEAFF.

The V gene is TRBV6-5, the J gene TRBJ2-1, with 10 nucleotides matching TRBD2. The J segment lost 4 bases and the V segment lost 5 bases, leaving 5 bases of the junction unmatched. This CDR3 comprises 15 residues. Germline lookup yields CDR1 MNHEY and CDR2 SVGAGI. CDR3 bases: TGTGCCAGCAGTCCGCAACTAGCGGGGTACAATGAGCAGTTCTTC. Encoded protein: CASSPQLAGYNEQFF.

This rearrangement joins TRBV4-1 to TRBJ2-1; D might be TRBD2 (5 bases). The germline gives CDR1 MGHRA, CDR2 YSYEKL. This CDR3 region has 18 residues. V dropped 0 bases and J dropped 4 bases, with 19 bases sitting between them. The CDR3 region has the DNA TGCGCCAGCAGCCAAGAGCCCCCGAGCGGAGACGCTTACAATGAGCAGTTCTTC. Its protein product is CASSQEPPSGDAYNEQFF.